The entry below gives a single TCR beta chain sequence along with its context. This sample is part of a study of technical replicates of blood from four donors. Sequenced by immunoSEQ multiplex PCR; TCRdb stores in-frame clones only, minus some. The data contain under 80,000 clones, 80% to 95% of them seen just once; the ten biggest clones take up approximately 0.4%. Trimming pared 1 base from V and 0 bases from J, leaving 9 bases between. The CDR3 sequence is 15 residues long. CDR1 is LGHNA, CDR2 YNFKEQ, per germline. The sequence was collected from a human donor in good health. Some clones in this sample may be carry-over from other donors' samples. Material for sequencing was T cells isolated from PBMCs. The J gene is TRBJ2-5, the V gene TRBV4-2; perhaps TRBD1 as D (6 bases). The CDR3, as DNA: TGTGCCAGCAGCCAAGGTACAGGGTACCAAGAGACCCAGTACTTC. It encodes CASSQGTGYQETQYF.